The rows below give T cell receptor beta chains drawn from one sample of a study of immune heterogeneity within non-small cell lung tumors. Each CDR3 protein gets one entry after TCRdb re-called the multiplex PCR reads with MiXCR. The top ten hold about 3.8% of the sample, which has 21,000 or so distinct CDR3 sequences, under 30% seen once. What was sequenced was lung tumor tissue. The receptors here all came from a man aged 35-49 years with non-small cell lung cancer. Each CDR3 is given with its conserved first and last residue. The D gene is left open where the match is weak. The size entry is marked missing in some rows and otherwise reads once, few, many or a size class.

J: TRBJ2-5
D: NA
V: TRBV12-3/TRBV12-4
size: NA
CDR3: CASSKTSPFGETQYF
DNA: TGTGCCAGCAGCAAGACTAGTCCCTTCGGGGAGACCCAGTACTTC

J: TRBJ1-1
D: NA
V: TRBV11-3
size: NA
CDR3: CASSLMRSSAFF
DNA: TGTGCCAGCAGCTTGATGAGGAGCTCAGCTTTCTTT

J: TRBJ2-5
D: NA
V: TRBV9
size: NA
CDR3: CASSPTGMWETQYF
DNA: TGTGCCAGCAGCCCAACAGGGATGTGGGAGACCCAGTACTTC

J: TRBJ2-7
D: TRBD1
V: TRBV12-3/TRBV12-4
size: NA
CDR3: CASRKGGISSYEQYF
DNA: TGTGCCAGCAGAAAAGGGGGCATATCCTCCTACGAGCAGTACTTC

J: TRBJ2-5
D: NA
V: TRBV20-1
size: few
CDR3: CSARAVRRGRNQETQYF
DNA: TGCAGTGCTAGAGCCGTTCGTCGGGGCCGTAATCAAGAGACCCAGTACTTC

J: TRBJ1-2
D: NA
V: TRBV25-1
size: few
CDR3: CASSEPGQKHGYTF
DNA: TGTGCCAGCAGTGAGCCAGGACAGAAGCATGGCTACACCTTC

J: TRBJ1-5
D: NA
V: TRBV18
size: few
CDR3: CASSDENNQPQHF
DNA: TGTGCCAGCTCCGATGAGAACAATCAGCCCCAGCATTTT

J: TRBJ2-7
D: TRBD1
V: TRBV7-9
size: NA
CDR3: CASSPGTDPYEQYF
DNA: TGTGCCAGCAGCCCCGGGACAGACCCCTACGAGCAGTACTTC

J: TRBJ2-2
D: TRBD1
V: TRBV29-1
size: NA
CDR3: CSVRGQGNTGELFF
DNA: TGCAGCGTAAGGGGACAGGGGAACACCGGGGAGCTGTTTTTT

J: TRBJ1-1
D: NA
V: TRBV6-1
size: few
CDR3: CASSGRNTEAFF
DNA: TGTGCCAGCAGTGGGCGGAACACTGAAGCTTTCTTT

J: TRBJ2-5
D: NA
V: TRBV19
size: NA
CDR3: CASGKPGLQETQYF
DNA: TGTGCCAGTGGTAAACCGGGACTGCAAGAGACCCAGTACTTC

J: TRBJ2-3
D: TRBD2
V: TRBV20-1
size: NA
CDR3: CSARELSGRFDTQYF
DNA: TGCAGTGCTAGAGAGCTTAGCGGGAGATTTGATACGCAGTATTTT

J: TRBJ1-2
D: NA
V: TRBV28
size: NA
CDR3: CASRRGANNYGYTF
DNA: TGTGCCAGCAGGCGAGGGGCCAATAACTATGGCTACACCTTC